Shown below are 4 T cell receptor beta chains from a single sample sequenced in a study of shared T cell receptors in the human thymus. TCRdb keeps only in-frame clones here, not all; method: immunoSEQ multiplex PCR. The sample contains 540,000 or so clones, around 78% of which appear only once. The same specimen was also included in a second study, on human thymus T cells.

Sample: thymocytes. All receptors come from a boy in the first two years of life with a congenital heart defect.

This clone was seen only once. The rearrangement joins TRBV2 to TRBJ1-5, with no clear D. The V end lost 6 bases, the J end lost 2 bases, and 11 bases lay between the germline ends. Germline lookup yields CDR1 SNHLY and CDR2 FYNNEI. CDR3 size: 14 residues. The CDR3: CASRSQARNQPQHF. The CDR3, as DNA: TGTGCCAGCAGGTCCCAGGCCCGCAATCAGCCCCAGCATTTT.

This rearrangement joins TRBV7-2 to TRBJ1-1, with a possible D match to TRBD1 (6 bases). CDR3 length: 19 residues. V shed 1 base and J shed 6 bases, with 27 bases lying between them. From germline, CDR1 is SGHTA and CDR2 FQGNSA. CDR3 nucleotides: TGTGCCAGCAGCTTAGAGTGGCCACGCACAGGGCCAAATGATTCTGAAGCTTTCTTT. This sequence encodes CASSLEWPRTGPNDSEAFF.

This chain joins TRBV11-3 and TRBJ2-1, with a tentative D call TRBD1 (7 bases). The germline V gene encodes CDR1 SGHNT and CDR2 YENEEA. The CDR3 covers 17 residues. V shed 4 bases and J shed 0 bases, with 16 bases lying between them. In nucleotides, the CDR3 is TGTGCCAGCAGCTCCATCTCAGGGGGGAGCTCCTACAATGAGCAGTTCTTC. It translates to CASSSISGGSSYNEQFF.

CDR3 in amino acids: CASSVATPRGDTTNEKLFF. The CDR3 region has the DNA TGTGCCAGCAGCGTAGCAACCCCCCGTGGGGACACAACTAATGAAAAACTGTTTTTT. The chain joins TRBV9 to TRBJ1-4; D possibly corresponds to TRBD1 (6 bases). The CDR3 is made up of 19 amino acids. Per the germline V gene, CDR1 is SGDLS and CDR2 is YYNGEE. The germline V and J ends were trimmed by 0 bases and 0 bases, with 18 bases remaining between them.